What follows are 25 T cell receptor beta chains derived from one specimen sequenced in a study of T cell responses to AZD1222 COVID-19 vaccine. The method was immunoSEQ multiplex PCR; TCRdb's version includes in-frame clones alone and lacks a portion of them. The repertoire includes 150,000 to 180,000 clones, about 90% of them detected once, and 5.5% to 6% sits in the top ten. Source: peripheral blood, taken on day 0 of MenACWY control vaccination. The receptors come from an adult in good health.

This sequence joins TRBV7-7 and TRBJ2-2, with D uncertain. Trimming took off 5 bases at V and 0 bases at J, with 13 bases between the two ends. There are 16 residues in the CDR3. Germline CDR1 SSHAT, CDR2 FNYEAQ (reference sequence). In DNA form, the CDR3 reads TGTGCCAGCAGCCCTATCCTCAACGCGAACACCGGGGAGCTGTTTTTT. This codes for CASSPILNANTGELFF.

The chain employs TRBV3-1 (or the pseudogene TRBV3-2) and TRBJ1-3; D remains unclear. The germline V gene has CDR1 LGHDT and CDR2 YNNKEL (reference sequence). Trimming pared 1 base from V and 4 bases from J, leaving 11 bases between. This CDR3 is built from 15 residues. CDR3 in amino acids: CASSQVWGSGNTIYF. DNA of the CDR3: TGTGCCAGCAGCCAAGTTTGGGGATCCGGAAACACCATATATTTT.

This chain connects TRBV19 to TRBJ1-4, with 10 bases identical to TRBD1. The CDR3 sequence is 15 residues long. V lost 2 bases and J lost 6; bases outside the gene matches: 3. Germline V gene sequence: CDR1 LNHDA, CDR2 SQIVND (reference sequence). The CDR3 DNA reads as TGTGCCAGTAGTATACGTGGGACAGGGGATGAAAAACTGTTTTTT. This translates into CASSIRGTGDEKLFF.

The chain recombines TRBV7-9 with TRBJ1-1; TRBD1 matches 7 bases. Germline assignment: CDR1 SEHNR and CDR2 FQNEAQ (reference sequence). This CDR3 has 14 residues. The V segment lost 0 bases and the J segment 6 bases; nucleotides outside the gene matches: 4. In DNA, the CDR3 is TGTGCCAGCAGCTTAGCCGGGAGGGGGCCTGAAGCTTTCTTT. This encodes CASSLAGRGPEAFF.

CDR3 residues: CASGFRDSWTF. The CDR3 nucleotides are TGTGCCAGCGGCTTCCGGGATAGCTGGACCTTC. The V gene is TRBV28, the J gene TRBJ1-2, with no clear D. CDR1 is MDHEN, CDR2 SYDVKM, per germline. The germline V and J ends were trimmed by 8 bases and 14 bases, with 18 bases remaining between them. The CDR3 is 11 amino acids.

This chain links TRBV7-2 with TRBJ1-1; D is ambiguous. Germline V CDR1 and CDR2: SGHTA, FQGNSA. Trimming shortened V by 2 bases and J by 1 base, and 5 bases separated the two germline ends. The CDR3 has 13 amino acids. Here the CDR3 DNA reads TGTGCCAGCAGCTTAATCGCGAACACTGAAGCTTTCTTT. Its translation is CASSLIANTEAFF.

The V call is TRBV19, the J call TRBJ1-3; perhaps TRBD1 as D (6 bases). Trimming took 3 bases from V and 2 from J, leaving 14 bases between them. This CDR3 contains 16 residues. Germline lookup yields CDR1 LNHDA and CDR2 SQIVND (reference sequence). Here the CDR3 reads CASSIQNRAAGNTIYF. In nucleotides, the CDR3 is TGTGCCAGTAGTATCCAAAACAGGGCAGCTGGAAACACCATATATTTT. Filled out from reference TRBV19 and TRBJ1-3, the complete variable domain reads DGGITQSPKYLFRKEGQNVTLSCEQNLNHDAMYWYRQDPGQGLRLIYYSQIVNDFQKGDIAEGYSVSREKKESFPLTVTSAQKNPTAFYLCASSIQNRAAGNTIYFGEGSWLTVV.

The V call is TRBV6-6, the J call TRBJ1-3; the match to TRBD1 covers 7 bases. The CDR3 runs to 14 residues. Germline CDR1 is MNHNY and CDR2 is SVGAGI (reference sequence). V trimming: 10 bases; J trimming: 0 bases; junction bases outside the gene matches: 6. CDR3 coding DNA: TGTGCCACACGCCCAGGGGGCTCTGGAAACACCATATATTTT. Its protein product is CATRPGGSGNTIYF.

The chain combines TRBV11-1 with TRBJ1-2; D not certain. In germline, CDR1 is SGHAT, CDR2 FQDESV (reference sequence). Between the trimmed V and J ends, which lost 5 bases and 8 bases, there was a span of 18 bases. This CDR3 is built from 14 residues. The CDR3 loop reads CASSPGPVFGGYTF. CDR3 nucleotide sequence: TGTGCCAGCAGCCCCGGACCCGTTTTTGGAGGCTACACCTTC.

The V call is TRBV5-1, the J call TRBJ2-1; 10 bases fit TRBD2. Germline V gene data show CDR1 as SGHRS and CDR2 as YFSETQ. CDR3 length equals 15 residues. Trimming at V came to 0 bases and at J to 10 bases, leaving 7 bases not matched to a gene. CDR3 residues: CASSLDTSGVGEQFF. CDR3 in DNA: TGCGCCAGCAGCTTGGATACTAGCGGGGTTGGGGAGCAGTTCTTC.

V usage is TRBV5-8 and J usage is TRBJ1-5; D uncertain. This CDR3 region has 14 residues. V shed 7 bases and J shed 0 bases, with 11 bases lying between them. Germline V CDR1 and CDR2: SGHTS, YDEGEE. The CDR3 sequence: CASGLSLSNQPQHF. The CDR3 DNA is TGTGCCAGCGGTTTATCTCTTAGCAATCAGCCCCAGCATTTT.

The rearrangement uses TRBV7-8 and TRBJ2-1; 8 nucleotides match TRBD2. The junction had 10 bases not matched to a gene; V was cut back by 5 bases and J by 4 bases. The V gene's germline CDR1 is SGHVS and CDR2 FQNEAQ. The CDR3 loop spans 16 amino acids. The CDR3 loop reads CASSPQRGGAYNEQFF. The CDR3 nucleotides read TGTGCCAGCAGCCCCCAACGGGGGGGAGCATACAATGAGCAGTTCTTC.

The CDR3 spells CASSERNRWQGYTF. The CDR3 coding sequence is TGTGCCAGCAGTGAAAGGAACAGGTGGCAAGGCTACACCTTC. The chain carries TRBV6-1 and TRBJ1-2; D may be TRBD1 (5 bases). Trimming took off 2 bases at V and 8 bases at J, with 15 bases between the two ends. This CDR3 comprises 14 residues. The V gene's germline CDR1 is MNHNS and CDR2 SASEGT.

The J gene is TRBJ2-7, the V gene TRBV6-5, with TRBD1 matching over 10 bases. Trimming cost V 6 bases and J 6 bases; bases outside gene matches: 11. The V gene's germline CDR1 is MNHEY and CDR2 SVGAGI. The CDR3 sequence is 15 residues long. CDR3 coding DNA: TGTGCCAGCAGATTTTCCTTGGGGACAGGGGTCGAGCAGTACGTC. Its protein product is CASRFSLGTGVEQYV.

This chain uses TRBV5-6 with TRBJ2-7; perhaps TRBD2 as D (6 bases). V shed 6 bases and J shed 5 bases, with 12 bases lying between them. CDR1 and CDR2 from the germline V gene are SGHDT and YYEEEE. The CDR3 contains 12 residues. In nucleotides, the CDR3 is TGTGCCAGCAACCGGGGGAGGAACGAGCAGTACTTC. It codes for CASNRGRNEQYF.

The CDR3 loop is CASSEYRGAGAEGEQYF. In DNA form, the CDR3 reads TGTGCCAGCAGTGAATATCGTGGGGCGGGAGCGGAAGGTGAGCAGTACTTC. V is TRBV25-1 and J is TRBJ2-7; 7 bases are a match to TRBD2. The junction had 15 bases not matched to a gene; V was cut back by 0 bases and J by 7 bases. Germline loops: CDR1 MGHDK, CDR2 SYGVNS. The CDR3 contains 17 residues.

The table lists this clone with a count of one. The gene calls are TRBV4-1 and TRBJ2-1; the D gene could be TRBD1 or TRBD2 (7 bases each). CDR1 is MGHRA, CDR2 YSYEKL, per germline. V lost 8 bases, J lost 7 bases, and 21 bases lay in between. The CDR3 is 15 residues long. The CDR3 region has the DNA TGCGCCAGCCGAGGACTAGGACAGGCGGGTAATGAGCAGTTCTTC. This gives the protein CASRGLGQAGNEQFF.

The rearrangement uses TRBV15 and TRBJ1-3; TRBD1 might be the D (6 bases). V lost 5 bases and J 7 bases, leaving 15 bases between the germline ends. The V gene's germline CDR1 is LNHNV and CDR2 YYDKDF (reference sequence). This CDR3 spans 14 amino acids. The CDR3 DNA reads as TGTGCCACCAGCGGGGGCGGCGAAGGCAACACCATATATTTT. It encodes CATSGGGEGNTIYF.

The chain recombines TRBV19 with TRBJ1-1; the D gene is possibly TRBD1 (5 bases). V lost 8 bases and J 9 bases, leaving 28 bases between the germline ends. Germline loops: CDR1 LNHDA, CDR2 SQIVND (reference sequence). CDR3 length equals 16 residues. The CDR3, as DNA: TGTGCCAGTGGACCTAAACCCCCAATCAAGACAGCTCAAGCTTTCTTT. It specifies CASGPKPPIKTAQAFF.

The J gene is TRBJ1-4, the V gene TRBV28, with no clear D. V was cut by 4 bases and J by 14 bases, with 11 bases left in between. The CDR3 loop spans 11 amino acids. The V gene's germline CDR1 is MDHEN and CDR2 SYDVKM. The CDR3 here is CASSYGLNLFF. For the CDR3, the DNA is TGTGCCAGCAGTTATGGCCTAAACCTGTTTTTT. Complete variable domain (other parts from reference TRBV28 and TRBJ1-4): DVKVTQSSRYLVKRTGEKVFLECVQDMDHENMFWYRQDPGLGLRLIYFSYDVKMKEKGDIPEGYSVSREKKERFSLILESASTNQTSMYLCASSYGLNLFFGSGTQLSVL.

The table lists this clone with a count of one. The gene calls are TRBV5-8 and TRBJ1-2; D might be TRBD1 (5 bases). The germline V gene has CDR1 SGHTS and CDR2 YDEGEE. The length of the CDR3 is 14 residues. Trimming took 6 bases from V and 2 from J, leaving 14 bases between them. The DNA for the CDR3 is TGTGCCAGCACCCACGGGACGGTGAACTATGGCTACACCTTC. Its protein is CASTHGTVNYGYTF.

This clone has only one observation. The chain is built from TRBV6-5 and TRBJ2-2; a possible D gene is TRBD2 (6 bases). The germline CDR1 and CDR2 sequences are MNHEY and SVGAGI. The CDR3 extends over 12 amino acids. The V and J ends lost 6 bases and 5 bases respectively, with 7 bases between them. The CDR3 loop reads CASRRETGELFF. CDR3 DNA: TGTGCCAGCAGGCGGGAAACCGGGGAGCTGTTTTTT.

This clone occurred a few times. V usage is TRBV25-1 and J usage is TRBJ1-1; 7 bases are shared with TRBD1. Germline V gene data show CDR1 as MGHDK and CDR2 as SYGVNS. J lost 7 bases, V lost 4 bases, and 6 bases had no gene match. This CDR3 comprises 13 residues. This CDR3 is CASSVLRTGEAFF. Here the CDR3 DNA reads TGTGCCAGCAGTGTATTACGGACAGGTGAAGCTTTCTTT. Together with reference TRBV25-1 and TRBJ1-1, the CDR3 gives the full variable domain: EADIYQTPRYLVIGTGKKITLECSQTMGHDKMYWYQQDPGMELHLIHYSYGVNSTEKGDLSSESTVSRIRTEHFPLTLESARPSHTSQYLCASSVLRTGEAFFGQGTRLTVV.

The chain employs TRBV7-9 and TRBJ1-2; TRBD1 matches 8 bases. The germline gives CDR1 SEHNR, CDR2 FQNEAQ (reference sequence). This CDR3 comprises 13 residues. With V trimmed by 1 base and J by 6 bases, 1 base remained unmatched. The CDR3 protein is CASSLVQGDGYTF. For the CDR3, the DNA is TGTGCCAGCAGCTTAGTACAGGGGGATGGCTACACCTTC.

The chain joins TRBV5-1 to TRBJ2-6; possible D gene TRBD2, 6 bases. CDR3 length: 14 amino acids. Germline CDR1 SGHRS, CDR2 YFSETQ. The ends were cut back, 7 bases at V and 2 bases at J, with 10 bases in the middle. The CDR3 loop is CASEGGAGANVLTF. The CDR3 nucleotides are TGCGCCAGCGAAGGAGGGGCTGGGGCCAACGTCCTGACTTTC.